This is a list of T cell receptor beta chains from one sample in a study of cytomegalovirus exposure and HLA in healthy donors. The protocol was immunoSEQ multiplex PCR, while the TCRdb copy is restricted to in-frame clones and leaves out a portion. The sample lists around 63,000 clones, approximately 79% seen once, with less than 3.5% in the top ten. Sequenced: PBMCs. These receptors originate from a woman in her 30s in good health and CMV-seronegative. Each CDR3 is given with its conserved first and last residue. A D gene is named only where the DNA matches it firmly. Not all rows give a size; the values are once, few, many and, for expanded clones, a class.

TRBJ1-2	TRBD1	TRBV5-6	-	CASSFGTGGDYGYTF	TGTGCCAGCAGCTTCGGGACAGGTGGTGACTATGGCTACACCTTC
TRBJ1-1	-	TRBV6-1	-	CASSEAGGVAFF	TGTGCCAGCAGTGAAGCGGGGGGGGTAGCTTTCTTT
TRBJ1-2	-	TRBV4-3	-	CASSQEGAGDYGYTF	TGCGCCAGCAGCCAAGAGGGGGCCGGGGACTATGGCTACACCTTC
TRBJ2-6	-	TRBV30	-	CAWGTRFREKTSGANVLTF	TGTGCCTGGGGGACTCGCTTCAGGGAAAAGACCTCTGGGGCCAACGTCCTGACTTTC
TRBJ2-5	-	TRBV25-1	-	CASSPWAEETQYF	TGTGCCAGCAGCCCCTGGGCCGAGGAGACCCAGTACTTC
TRBJ2-1	TRBD2	TRBV9	few	CASSVGSGTSGTGEQFF	TGTGCCAGCAGCGTTGGGAGCGGGACTAGCGGGACGGGTGAGCAGTTCTTC
TRBJ2-3	-	TRBV5-8	-	CASSLTGDTDTQYF	TGTGCCAGCAGCTTGACGGGAGACACAGATACGCAGTATTTT
TRBJ2-5	-	TRBV5-4	-	CASSLEGGGGYQETQYF	TGTGCCAGCAGCTTGGAAGGGGGAGGGGGGTACCAAGAGACCCAGTACTTC
TRBJ2-5	-	TRBV7-2	-	CASSFRGAQETQYF	TGTGCCAGCAGCTTCAGGGGGGCCCAAGAGACCCAGTACTTC
TRBJ2-7	TRBD2	TRBV9	-	CASSDPGTSLGKQYF	TGTGCCAGCAGCGACCCCGGGACTAGCTTAGGAAAGCAGTACTTC
TRBJ1-1	TRBD1	TRBV5-5	-	CASSQINRGLVTEAFF	TGTGCCAGCAGCCAAATAAACAGGGGGCTGGTCACTGAAGCTTTCTTT
TRBJ2-1	TRBD2	TRBV14	few	CASSRREAHNEQFF	TGTGCCAGCAGCCGGCGGGAGGCTCACAATGAGCAGTTCTTC